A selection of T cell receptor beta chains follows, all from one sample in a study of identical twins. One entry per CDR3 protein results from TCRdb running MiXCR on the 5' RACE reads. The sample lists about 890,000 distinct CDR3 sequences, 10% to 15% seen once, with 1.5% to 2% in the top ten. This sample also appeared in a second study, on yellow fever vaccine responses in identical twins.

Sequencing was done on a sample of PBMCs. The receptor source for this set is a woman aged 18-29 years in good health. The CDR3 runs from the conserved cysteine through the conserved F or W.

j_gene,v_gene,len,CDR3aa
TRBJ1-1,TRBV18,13,CASSPIFGAEAFF
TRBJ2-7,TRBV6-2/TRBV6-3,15,CASSRQGSGRYEQYF
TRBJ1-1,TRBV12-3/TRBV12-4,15,CASSSGLHGVAEAFF
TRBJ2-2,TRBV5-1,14,CASSLVPVGGELFF
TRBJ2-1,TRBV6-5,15,CASSLSIIFYNEQFF
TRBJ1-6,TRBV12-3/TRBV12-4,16,CASSLGGLRIESPLHF
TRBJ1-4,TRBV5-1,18,CASSFRGTGTATNEKLFF
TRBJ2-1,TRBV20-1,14,CSATRLAGYNEQFF
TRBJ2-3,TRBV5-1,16,CASSPQGRGGTDTQYF
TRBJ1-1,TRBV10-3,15,CAISEYPGGKTEAFF
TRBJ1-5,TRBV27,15,CASSPRTGGDQPQHF
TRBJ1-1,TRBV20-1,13,CSAYIDRDTEAFF
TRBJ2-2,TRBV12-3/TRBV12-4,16,CASSPRTGSVTGELFF
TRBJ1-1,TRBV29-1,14,CSVESDSTGQQAFF
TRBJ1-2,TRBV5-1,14,CASSWGPGVAGYTF
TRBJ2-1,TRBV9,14,CASSVDASYNEQFF
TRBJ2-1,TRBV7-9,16,CASSFLWGLSYNEQFF
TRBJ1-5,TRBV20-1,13,CSARSSANQPQHF
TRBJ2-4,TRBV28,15,CASSLLGTDRDIQYF
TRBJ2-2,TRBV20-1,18,CSASWTSGRAANTGELFF
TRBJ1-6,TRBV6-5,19,CASSYSAPPTVNYNSPLHF
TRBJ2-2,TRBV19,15,CASSTGHISTGELFF
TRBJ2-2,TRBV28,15,CASSLNPQGTGELFF
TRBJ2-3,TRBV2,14,CASSAENRKDTQYF
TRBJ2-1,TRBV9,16,CASSPRTSGSVDEQFF
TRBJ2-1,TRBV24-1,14,CATSDSGTYNEQFF
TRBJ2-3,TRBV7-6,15,CASSHGTNPTDTQYF
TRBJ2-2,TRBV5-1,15,CASSWTGTNTGELFF
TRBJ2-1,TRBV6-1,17,CASRPRQISLAYNEQFF
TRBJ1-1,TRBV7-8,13,CASSSYGDTEAFF
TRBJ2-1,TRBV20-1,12,CSARRMGNEQFF
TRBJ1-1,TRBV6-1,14,CASPPGQGYTEAFF
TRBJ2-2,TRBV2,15,CASRLTSGSPGELFF
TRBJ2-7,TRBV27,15,CASSFGRLSSYEQYF
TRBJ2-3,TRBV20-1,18,CSARDPRGGVPSTDTQYF
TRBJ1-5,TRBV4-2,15,CASRDGQGLDQPQHF
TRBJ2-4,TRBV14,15,CASSRRQRVENIQYF
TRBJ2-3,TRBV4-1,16,CASSQGRGGAADTQYF
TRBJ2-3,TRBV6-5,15,CASSYSIWAIDTQYF
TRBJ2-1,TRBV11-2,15,CASSLPGGRGNEQFF
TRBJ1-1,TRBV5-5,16,CASSLYRARWNTEAFF
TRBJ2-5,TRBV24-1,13,CATSVPWGETQYF
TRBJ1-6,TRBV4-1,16,CASSQEGRGANSPLHF
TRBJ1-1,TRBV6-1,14,CASSPRAGGPEAFF
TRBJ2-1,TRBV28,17,CASSSLGGISSYNEQFF
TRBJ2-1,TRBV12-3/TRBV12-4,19,CASSLGRDRGLAGYNEQFF
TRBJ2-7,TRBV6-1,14,CASCRSLGPYEQYF
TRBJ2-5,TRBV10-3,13,CATGEAEKETQYF
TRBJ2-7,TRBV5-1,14,CASSFRVGEYEQYF
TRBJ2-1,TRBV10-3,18,CATGTSGGSPSSYNEQFF
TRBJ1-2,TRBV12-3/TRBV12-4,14,CASSIFNRQTGYTF
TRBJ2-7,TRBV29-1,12,CSVQVNPGEQYF
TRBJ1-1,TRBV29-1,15,CSVEDQGGAGYKAFF
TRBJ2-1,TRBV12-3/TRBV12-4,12,CASSPTKHEQFF